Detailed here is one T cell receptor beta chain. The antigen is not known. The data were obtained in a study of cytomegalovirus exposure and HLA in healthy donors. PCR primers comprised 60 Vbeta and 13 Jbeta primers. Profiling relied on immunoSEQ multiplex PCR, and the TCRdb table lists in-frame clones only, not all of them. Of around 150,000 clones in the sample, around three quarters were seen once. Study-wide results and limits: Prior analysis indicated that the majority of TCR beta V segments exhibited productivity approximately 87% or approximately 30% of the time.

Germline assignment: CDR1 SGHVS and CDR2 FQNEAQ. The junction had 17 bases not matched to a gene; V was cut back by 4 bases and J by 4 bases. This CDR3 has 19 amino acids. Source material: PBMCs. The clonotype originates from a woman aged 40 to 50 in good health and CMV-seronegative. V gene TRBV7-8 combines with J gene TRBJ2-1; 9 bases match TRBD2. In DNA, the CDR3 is TGTGCCAGCAGCTCCCAGGAACTTGGAAGCGGGAGGAGGTACAATGAGCAGTTCTTC. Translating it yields CASSSQELGSGRRYNEQFF.